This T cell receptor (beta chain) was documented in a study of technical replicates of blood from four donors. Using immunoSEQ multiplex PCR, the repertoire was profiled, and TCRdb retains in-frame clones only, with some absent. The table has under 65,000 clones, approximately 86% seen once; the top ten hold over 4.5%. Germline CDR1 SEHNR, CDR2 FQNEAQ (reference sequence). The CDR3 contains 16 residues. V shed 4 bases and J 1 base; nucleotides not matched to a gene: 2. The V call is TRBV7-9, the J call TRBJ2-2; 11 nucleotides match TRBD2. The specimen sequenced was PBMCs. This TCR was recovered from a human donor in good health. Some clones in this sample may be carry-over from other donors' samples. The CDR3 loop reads CASSSTSGRNTGELFF. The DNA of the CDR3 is TGTGCCAGCAGCTCCACTAGCGGGAGGAACACCGGGGAGCTGTTTTTT.